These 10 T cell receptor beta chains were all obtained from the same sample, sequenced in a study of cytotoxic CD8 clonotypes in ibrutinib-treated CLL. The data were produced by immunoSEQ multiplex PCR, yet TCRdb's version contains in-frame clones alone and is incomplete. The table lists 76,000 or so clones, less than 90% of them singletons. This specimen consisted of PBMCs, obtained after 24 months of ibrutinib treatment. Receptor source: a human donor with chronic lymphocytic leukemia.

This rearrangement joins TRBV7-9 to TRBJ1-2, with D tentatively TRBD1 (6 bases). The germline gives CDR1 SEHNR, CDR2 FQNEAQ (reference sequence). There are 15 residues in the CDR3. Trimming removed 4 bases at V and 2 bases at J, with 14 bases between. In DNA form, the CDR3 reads TGTGCCAGCAGCTCCCTGGAGGGGGGGAACTATGGCTACACCTTC. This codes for CASSSLEGGNYGYTF. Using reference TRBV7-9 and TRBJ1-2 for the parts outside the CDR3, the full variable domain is DTGVSQNPRHKITKRGQNVTFRCDPISEHNRLYWYRQTLGQGPEFLTYFQNEAQLEKSRLLSDRFSAERPKGSFSTLEIQRTEQGDSAMYLCASSSLEGGNYGYTFGSGTRLTVV.

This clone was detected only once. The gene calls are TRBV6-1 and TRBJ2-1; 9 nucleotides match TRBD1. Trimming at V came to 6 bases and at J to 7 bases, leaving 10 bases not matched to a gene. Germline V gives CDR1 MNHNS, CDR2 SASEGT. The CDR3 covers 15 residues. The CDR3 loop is CASSPDGDRVNEQFF. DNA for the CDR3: TGTGCCAGCAGCCCCGACGGGGACAGGGTAAATGAGCAGTTCTTC.

CDR3 nucleotide sequence: TGCGCCAGCAGCTTGACGGCGAGTCCCAGAGACCCCTTAAGGGCCAATGAGCAGTTCTTC. Protein: CASSLTASPRDPLRANEQFF. The genes are TRBV5-1 and TRBJ2-1; D is undetermined. This CDR3 is built from 20 residues. V dropped 1 base and J dropped 6 bases, with 29 bases sitting between them. Germline assignment: CDR1 SGHRS and CDR2 YFSETQ.

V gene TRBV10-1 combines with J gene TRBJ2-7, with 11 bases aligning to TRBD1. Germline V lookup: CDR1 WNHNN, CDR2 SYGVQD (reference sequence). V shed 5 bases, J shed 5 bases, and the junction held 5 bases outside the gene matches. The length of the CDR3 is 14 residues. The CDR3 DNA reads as TGCGCCAGCAGTACGGGACAGGGGGTCGACGAGCAGTACTTC. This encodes CASSTGQGVDEQYF.

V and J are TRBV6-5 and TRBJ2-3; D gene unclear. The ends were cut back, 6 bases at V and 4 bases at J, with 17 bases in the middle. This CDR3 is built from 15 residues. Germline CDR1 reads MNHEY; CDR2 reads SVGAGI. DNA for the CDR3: TGTGCCAGCAGGTTGTGGACCCGCAGACCAGATACGCAGTATTTT. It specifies CASRLWTRRPDTQYF.

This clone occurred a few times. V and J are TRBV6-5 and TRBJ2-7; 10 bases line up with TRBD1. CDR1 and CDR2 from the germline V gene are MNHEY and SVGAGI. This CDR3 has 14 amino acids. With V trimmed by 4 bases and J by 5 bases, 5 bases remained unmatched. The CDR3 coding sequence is TGTGCCAGCAGTTCCGGGACAGGGGTCCACGAGCAGTACTTC. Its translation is CASSSGTGVHEQYF.

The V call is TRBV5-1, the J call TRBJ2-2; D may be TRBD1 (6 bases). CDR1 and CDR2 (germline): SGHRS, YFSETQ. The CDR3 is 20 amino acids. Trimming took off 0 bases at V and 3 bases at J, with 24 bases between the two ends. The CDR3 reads CASSLGSPHPTGGYTGELFF. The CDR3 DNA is TGCGCCAGCAGCTTGGGTTCCCCTCACCCGACAGGCGGATACACCGGGGAGCTGTTTTTT.

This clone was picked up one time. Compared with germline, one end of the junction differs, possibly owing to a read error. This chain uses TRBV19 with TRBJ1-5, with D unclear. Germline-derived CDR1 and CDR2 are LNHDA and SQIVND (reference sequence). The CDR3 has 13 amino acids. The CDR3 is CASSIDQGGPRLF. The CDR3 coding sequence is TGTGCCAGTAGTATAGATCAAGGCGGACCTCGCTTATTT.

CDR3 DNA sequence: TGTGCCAGCAGCTTTGGCACAGATACGCAGTATTTT. Its translation is CASSFGTDTQYF. The chain employs TRBV5-6 and TRBJ2-3; D ambiguous. This CDR3 spans 12 amino acids. CDR1 is SGHDT, CDR2 YYEEEE, per germline. With 2 bases removed from V and 1 base from J, the gap between germline ends came to 2 bases.

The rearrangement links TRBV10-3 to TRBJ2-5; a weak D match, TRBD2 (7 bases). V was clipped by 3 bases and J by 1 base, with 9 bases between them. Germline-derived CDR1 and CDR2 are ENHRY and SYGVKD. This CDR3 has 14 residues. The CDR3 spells CAISEGGGQETQYF. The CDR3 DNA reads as TGTGCCATCAGTGAAGGGGGGGGCCAAGAGACCCAGTACTTC.